This T cell receptor (beta chain) originates from a study of cytomegalovirus exposure and HLA in healthy donors. CDR3 length: 14 residues. In germline, CDR1 is LNHDA, CDR2 SQIVND (reference sequence). V was clipped by 9 bases and J by 0 bases, with 13 bases between them. The PCR employed 60 Vbeta primers together with 13 Jbeta primers. The data were produced by immunoSEQ multiplex PCR, yet TCRdb's version contains in-frame clones alone and is incomplete. The sample has 110,000 to 150,000 clones; around 10% are singletons. Sequencing input: PBMCs. The genes are TRBV19 and TRBJ2-3; TRBD2 might be the D (6 bases). The source of this sequence is a man between 50 and 59 years old in good health and CMV-seronegative. The CDR3 nucleotides read TGTGCCAGCAATGGGGGGAAAAGCACAGATACGCAGTATTTT. Protein product: CASNGGKSTDTQYF.